This T cell receptor (beta chain) was obtained from a study of beta chain features in type 1 diabetes. Findings of the study overall: PCR, the amplification step, might favor shorter templates, equally in patients and controls. Patients with Type 1 diabetes showed moderately but significantly shorter TCRB CDR3s in all four CD4+ subsets.

Every bit of the isolated RNA underwent reverse transcription, so sequencing read expressed TCRB transcripts. The protocol was immunoSEQ multiplex PCR, while the TCRdb copy is restricted to in-frame clones and leaves out a portion. Counted here are approximately 170,000 clones, 6.5% to 9.5% occurring once; the ten biggest clones make up about 0.9%. Each of the CD4+ naive, central memory, regulatory and stem cell-like memory populations was sorted via CD45RO/CCR7/CD25/CD127/CD95/CD27. This clone was seen a handful of times. Its specificity is unknown. With 4 bases clipped from V and 0 bases from J, the junction kept 12 bases outside the gene matches. Germline V gene sequence: CDR1 SGHVS, CDR2 FQNEAQ. The CDR3 spans 18 residues.

The V call is TRBV7-8, the J call TRBJ1-5, with 7 bases fitting TRBD1. This receptor was taken from a woman aged 40 to 50 with type 1 diabetes. What was sequenced was central memory CD4+ T cells from blood. The CDR3, as DNA: TGTGCCAGCAGCTCCAGGACAGGATACCCTTATAGCAATCAGCCCCAGCATTTT. Protein product: CASSSRTGYPYSNQPQHF.